These 22 T cell receptor beta chains came from one sample sequenced in a study of blood T cell repertoires in COVID-19. The method was immunoSEQ multiplex PCR; TCRdb's version includes in-frame clones alone and lacks a portion of them. Of around 290,000 clones listed, around 90% were seen once; the top ten hold 1.1%. Sequenced: PBMCs or T cells enriched from blood (not recorded which). The receptors originated from a woman aged 25 to 39 who had recovered from COVID-19.

This clone was recorded only once. The rearrangement uses TRBV15 and TRBJ2-1; 8 bases fit TRBD2. The CDR3 runs to 20 residues. Per the germline V gene, CDR1 is LNHNV and CDR2 is YYDKDF (reference sequence). The J segment lost 4 bases and the V segment lost 3 bases, leaving 20 bases of the junction unmatched. This chain's CDR3 is CATSSIGGGSGKTLYNEQFF. The CDR3 DNA reads TGTGCCACCAGCAGCATAGGGGGGGGTAGCGGGAAGACCCTATACAATGAGCAGTTCTTC. Filled out from reference TRBV15 and TRBJ2-1, the complete variable domain reads DAMVIQNPRYQVTQFGKPVTLSCSQTLNHNVMYWYQQKSSQAPKLLFHYYDKDFNNEADTPDNFQSRRPNTSFCFLDIRSPGLGDTAMYLCATSSIGGGSGKTLYNEQFFGPGTRLTVL.

The rearrangement uses TRBV7-2 and TRBJ2-7; D unresolved. Trimming cost V 3 bases and J 2 bases, with 17 bases left between them. The CDR3 extends over 16 amino acids. CDR1 and CDR2 (germline): SGHTA, FQGNSA. The CDR3 loop is CASSFPLRLGPYEQYF. In nucleotides, the CDR3 is TGTGCCAGCAGCTTCCCACTCCGGCTAGGTCCCTACGAGCAGTACTTC.

J is TRBJ2-1 and V is TRBV2; TRBD2 matches at 12 bases. The CDR3 spans 15 residues. Trimming removed 6 bases from V and 7 bases from J; junction bases left unmatched: 7. Germline V gene lookup returns CDR1 SNHLY and CDR2 FYNNEI. The CDR3 here is CASSRGLAGGNEQFF. The DNA of the CDR3 is TGTGCCAGCAGCCGGGGGCTAGCGGGGGGGAATGAGCAGTTCTTC.

This chain joins TRBV24-1 and TRBJ2-3; 9 positions match TRBD1. The length of the CDR3 is 16 residues. Trimming at V came to 4 bases and at J to 5 bases, leaving 9 bases not matched to a gene. CDR1 and CDR2 from the germline V gene are KGHDR and SFDVKD. CDR3 nucleotides: TGTGCCACCAGTGAAGCCGGGACAGGGCGAGAAGATACGCAGTATTTT. Protein sequence: CATSEAGTGREDTQYF.

CDR3 sequence (DNA): TGTGCCAGCAGCTCCCCCCGTGGGCTAGCGGGAGCAGATACGCAGTATTTT. As protein: CASSSPRGLAGADTQYF. The chain uses TRBV7-8 and TRBJ2-3, with 10 bases that match TRBD2. Germline V lookup: CDR1 SGHVS, CDR2 FQNEAQ. After removal of 4 bases from V and 4 bases from J, the junction contained 11 bases not matched to a gene. This CDR3 is built from 17 residues. The full variable domain, its missing parts supplied by reference TRBV7-8 and TRBJ2-3, is GAGVSQSPRYKVAKRGQDVALRCDPISGHVSLFWYQQALGQGPEFLTYFQNEAQLDKSGLPSDRFFAERPEGSVSTLKIQRTQQEDSAVYLCASSSPRGLAGADTQYFGPGTRLTVL.

CDR3: CASSNPTDNQPQHF. As DNA, the CDR3 is TGTGCCAGCAGTAACCCCACAGACAATCAGCCCCAGCATTTT. V gene TRBV28 combines with J gene TRBJ1-5; no firm D call. V was shortened by 5 bases and J by 3 bases, with 11 bases between the two germline ends. CDR1 is MDHEN, CDR2 SYDVKM, per germline. The CDR3 length is 14 residues.

The chain has TRBV6-5 and TRBJ2-1; possibly TRBD1 for D (5 bases). Deletions cut 3 bases from V and 5 bases from J, with 11 bases between. Germline loops: CDR1 MNHEY, CDR2 SVGAGI. This CDR3 is 14 amino acids long. Here the CDR3 DNA reads TGTGCCAGCAGTTATTACCAAGGGGACAATGAGCAGTTCTTC. Its translation: CASSYYQGDNEQFF.

The genes are TRBV4-2 and TRBJ2-1; 10 bases are a match to TRBD2. Germline loops: CDR1 LGHNA, CDR2 YNFKEQ. The junction had 2 bases not matched to a gene; V was cut back by 3 bases and J by 0 bases. This CDR3 spans 16 amino acids. Written as DNA, the CDR3 is TGTGCCAGCAGCCATATAGCGGGGGGCTCCTACAATGAGCAGTTCTTC. Translation gives CASSHIAGGSYNEQFF.

The V gene is TRBV3-1 (or the pseudogene TRBV3-2), the J gene TRBJ2-3; TRBD2 agrees at 12 bases. V trimming: 0 bases; J trimming: 2 bases; junction bases outside the gene matches: 3. This CDR3 has 17 amino acids. From germline, CDR1 is LGHDT and CDR2 YNNKEL (reference sequence). The CDR3 here is CASSQERTSGVTDTQYF. Written as DNA, the CDR3 is TGTGCCAGCAGCCAAGAACGGACTAGCGGGGTCACAGATACGCAGTATTTT.

This chain links TRBV24-1 with TRBJ2-1; 8 bases fit TRBD1. Germline CDR1 KGHDR, CDR2 SFDVKD. V lost 4 bases to trimming and J lost 7 bases; unmatched junction nucleotides: 8. The CDR3 runs to 15 residues. CDR3 protein: CATSDLGQGENEQFF. The DNA for the CDR3 is TGTGCCACCAGTGACCTAGGACAGGGTGAAAATGAGCAGTTCTTC.

The rearrangement joins TRBV2 to TRBJ1-2, with 7 bases matching TRBD1. The J segment lost 5 bases and the V segment lost 7 bases, leaving 13 bases of the junction unmatched. The CDR3 spans 15 residues. CDR1 is SNHLY, CDR2 FYNNEI, per germline. This CDR3 is CASINGTVLWYGYTF. The CDR3 nucleotides are TGTGCCAGCATCAACGGGACAGTTCTTTGGTATGGCTACACCTTC.

The chain carries TRBV28 and TRBJ2-7; 8 nucleotides line up with TRBD1. The V gene end was trimmed by 6 bases and the J gene end by 1 base; junction bases not matched to a gene: 8. The CDR3 is 15 amino acids. Per germline, CDR1 MDHEN and CDR2 SYDVKM. Here the CDR3 DNA reads TGTGCCAGCAGACCCACCGGGACAGGTTCCTACGAGCAGTACTTC. Translation gives CASRPTGTGSYEQYF.

This sequence joins TRBV7-9 and TRBJ1-4; 7 bases map to TRBD1. CDR1 is SEHNR and CDR2 is FQNEAQ in the germline V gene (reference sequence). The CDR3 has 15 residues. Losses at the gene ends were 7 bases for V and 8 bases for J; bases not matched to a gene: 13. CDR3 residues: CASNLAGGREEKLFF. Written as DNA, the CDR3 is TGTGCCAGCAACCTCGCAGGGGGAAGGGAAGAAAAACTGTTTTTT. Looking up the rest from reference TRBV7-9 and TRBJ1-4 gives the full variable domain: DTGVSQNPRHKITKRGQNVTFRCDPISEHNRLYWYRQTLGQGPEFLTYFQNEAQLEKSRLLSDRFSAERPKGSFSTLEIQRTEQGDSAMYLCASNLAGGREEKLFFGSGTQLSVL.

Points on this clone: The same CDR3 is also encoded by other DNA sequences in this sample. This chain links TRBV5-4 with TRBJ2-1, with D perhaps TRBD2 (5 bases). The CDR3 spans 15 residues. Germline CDR1 is SGHNT and CDR2 is YYREEE (reference sequence). V lost 4 bases and J 0 bases, leaving 11 bases between the germline ends. In DNA form, the CDR3 reads TGTGCCAGCAGCAGGACGGGGAGCTCCTACAATGAGCAGTTCTTC. Translating gives CASSRTGSSYNEQFF.

This clone was found a few times. The chain recombines TRBV6-2 or TRBV6-3 with TRBJ2-7; 8 bases agree with TRBD2. The CDR3 has 16 amino acids. Germline V gives CDR1 MNHEY, CDR2 SVGEGT. The trim removed 5 bases at V and 1 base at J, leaving 10 bases unmatched. The CDR3 region is CASSTFRTSRSYEQYF. In DNA, the CDR3 is TGTGCCAGCAGTACATTTCGGACTAGCAGATCCTACGAGCAGTACTTC.

This clone was detected only a few times. The chain is built from TRBV3-1 (or the pseudogene TRBV3-2) and TRBJ2-5; 8 bases line up with TRBD2. V lost 9 bases to trimming and J lost 5 bases; unmatched junction nucleotides: 5. Germline V CDR1 and CDR2: LGHDT, YNNKEL (reference sequence). This CDR3 comprises 12 residues. CDR3: CASRSGSETQYF. The CDR3 coding sequence is TGTGCCAGTCGGAGCGGGAGCGAGACCCAGTACTTC.

The chain couples TRBV7-2 to TRBJ1-2; 7 bases map to TRBD1. Per germline, CDR1 SGHTA and CDR2 FQGNSA. V lost 1 base and J lost 5; bases outside the gene matches: 13. This CDR3 is built from 17 residues. The CDR3 DNA reads as TGTGCCAGCAGCTTAGATGGTGGGACAGCAATTTTATATGGCTACACCTTC. Translating it yields CASSLDGGTAILYGYTF.

This clone has just a few counts. The V gene is TRBV6-1, the J gene TRBJ2-1; 10 bases map to TRBD2. The germline gives CDR1 MNHNS, CDR2 SASEGT. This CDR3 contains 15 residues. The V gene end was trimmed by 2 bases and the J gene end by 9 bases; junction bases not matched to a gene: 7. DNA for the CDR3: TGTGCCAGCAGTGAAAGTCTAGCGGGAGACGGTGAGCAGTTCTTC. The encoded protein is CASSESLAGDGEQFF.

This clone was picked up one time. This chain connects TRBV19 to TRBJ2-1; the match to TRBD2 covers 7 bases. J gave up 8 bases and V 1 base, and 14 bases lay outside the gene matches. The CDR3 contains 17 residues. Germline-derived CDR1 and CDR2 are LNHDA and SQIVND (reference sequence). The CDR3, as DNA: TGTGCCAGTAGTATAGCCCTCAGGCGGGAGATACGCGATGAGCAGTTCTTC. Translation: CASSIALRREIRDEQFF.

The rearrangement uses TRBV6-2 or TRBV6-3 and TRBJ2-7, with D perhaps matching TRBD2 (5 bases). Germline CDR1 is MNHEY and CDR2 is SVGEGT. The ends were cut back, 0 bases at V and 0 bases at J, with 9 bases in the middle. The CDR3 is 15 residues long. CDR3 loop: CASSYSRESSYEQYF. Written as DNA, the CDR3 is TGTGCCAGCAGTTACTCGAGGGAATCCTCCTACGAGCAGTACTTC.

CDR3 coding DNA: TGCGCCAGCAGCCAAGATCGGGGTAGGGCAACATATAATTCACCCCTCCACTTT. Its translation is CASSQDRGRATYNSPLHF. The gene calls are TRBV4-1 and TRBJ1-6; D is unresolved. The CDR3 runs 18 residues. V lost 0 bases to trimming and J lost 4 bases, with 16 bases between them. CDR1 and CDR2 (germline): MGHRA, YSYEKL.

The chain has TRBV4-1 and TRBJ1-6; 9 nucleotides agree with TRBD1. The CDR3 loop spans 16 amino acids. Per germline, CDR1 MGHRA and CDR2 YSYEKL. V shed 3 bases, J shed 4 bases, and the junction held 4 bases outside the gene matches. Here the CDR3 DNA reads TGCGCCAGCAGCCATCGCGGGACAGGGTATAATTCACCCCTCCACTTT. Translating it yields CASSHRGTGYNSPLHF.